A single sample is the source of the 32 T cell receptor beta chains below, sequenced in a study of CXCR3-negative and CXCR3-positive naive CD8 T cells. UMI-labeled 5' RACE TRB cDNA libraries were prepared from the cells. TCRdb reanalyzed the 5' RACE reads and collapses them to one entry per CDR3 protein, without DNA. This sample's table has roughly 41,000 distinct CDR3 sequences. The material sequenced was memory CD8+ T cells from blood. These receptors were obtained from a human donor in good health. Some clones in this sample may be carry-over from other donors' samples.

V gene TRBV4-3 combines with J gene TRBJ2-7; TCRdb's D gene call, TRBD2, goes unchecked for lack of DNA. The CDR3 runs 13 residues. CDR1 and CDR2 from the germline V gene are LGHNA and YSLEER. The CDR3 loop reads CASSQLREYEQYF.

The rearrangement uses TRBV7-6 and TRBJ1-1. CDR1 and CDR2 (germline): SGHVS, FNYEAQ. There are 11 residues in the CDR3. The CDR3 spells CASSLASQAFF.

CDR3 protein: CSADRGLNTGELFF. This chain uses TRBV29-1 with TRBJ2-2; the TCRdb call, TRBD1, lacks DNA for checking. Germline V lookup: CDR1 SQVTM, CDR2 ANQGSEA. The CDR3 sequence is 14 residues long.

The chain has TRBV29-1 and TRBJ2-7. Germline V CDR1 and CDR2: SQVTM, ANQGSEA. The CDR3 has 12 residues. Here the CDR3 reads CSVEKQPYEQYF.

The chain couples TRBV29-1 to TRBJ2-7; absent DNA, TCRdb's TRBD1 call cannot be checked. The germline V gene has CDR1 SQVTM and CDR2 ANQGSEA. The CDR3 extends over 14 amino acids. The CDR3 sequence: CSVVGSSGFYEQYF.

V is TRBV7-2 and J is TRBJ1-2; there is no DNA to check the TCRdb D call of TRBD1. The germline gives CDR1 SGHTA, CDR2 FQGNSA. The CDR3 is made up of 14 amino acids. The CDR3 reads CASSPSAGVDGYTF. The whole variable domain, remainder taken from reference TRBV7-2 and TRBJ1-2, is GAGVSQSPSNKVTEKGKDVELRCDPISGHTALYWYRQSLGQGLEFLIYFQGNSAPDKSGLPSDRFSAERTGGSVSTLTIQRTQQEDSAVYLCASSPSAGVDGYTFGSGTRLTVV.

The genes are TRBV12-3 or TRBV12-4 and TRBJ1-5. The length of the CDR3 is 17 residues. The CDR3 sequence: CASSLGALDTYVGKQHF.

The V call is TRBV10-3, the J call TRBJ2-5; without DNA, the TCRdb call of TRBD1 cannot be checked. Germline lookup yields CDR1 ENHRY and CDR2 SYGVKD. This CDR3 spans 14 amino acids. The CDR3 is CAIRRAGHGETQYF.

This chain joins TRBV2 and TRBJ2-1; TCRdb names TRBD1, which stays unverified in the absence of DNA. The germline V gene has CDR1 SNHLY and CDR2 FYNNEI. This CDR3 has 17 amino acids. This chain's CDR3 is CASSVTRDSEERYEQFF.

The chain carries TRBV6-5 and TRBJ2-7; TCRdb calls TRBD1, which cannot be checked without DNA. The CDR3 sequence is 15 residues long. Germline V lookup: CDR1 MNHEY, CDR2 SVGAGI. CDR3: CASSVGGSVGDEQYF.

This chain connects TRBV6-6 to TRBJ2-1. Germline CDR1 reads MNHNY; CDR2 reads SVGAGI (reference sequence). CDR3 length equals 15 residues. Here the CDR3 reads CASSDAGGSYNEQFF.

V and J are TRBV12-3 or TRBV12-4 and TRBJ1-2. The CDR3 totals 14 residues. The CDR3 spells CASSLGSSGYGYTF.

The V and J genes are TRBV27 and TRBJ2-2; with no DNA, the TCRdb D assignment of TRBD1 cannot be verified. The CDR3 runs 15 residues. Germline CDR1 and CDR2: MNHEY and SMNVEV (reference sequence). The CDR3 here is CASSLSLQGAGELFF.

The chain carries TRBV12-3 or TRBV12-4 and TRBJ2-7; TCRdb selects TRBD1, and the lack of DNA leaves this call unchecked. CDR3 length equals 14 residues. CDR3: CASSMAGGRYEQYF.

The V and J genes are TRBV29-1 and TRBJ2-7. This CDR3 spans 13 amino acids. Germline CDR1 is SQVTM and CDR2 is ANQGSEA. The CDR3 is CSVEFGVPYEQYF.

The chain recombines TRBV12-3 or TRBV12-4 with TRBJ1-4; TCRdb's assignment of TRBD1 cannot be checked, as there is no DNA. The CDR3 runs 14 residues. The CDR3 is CASSQDRGNEKLFF.

The chain couples TRBV28 to TRBJ2-5; as DNA is missing, the TRBD1 call by TCRdb cannot be tested. The germline gives CDR1 MDHEN, CDR2 SYDVKM. The CDR3 runs to 16 residues. CDR3 protein: CASSSSGQGAQETQYF.

CDR3 loop: CASSPASDGGELFF. This chain joins TRBV6-6 and TRBJ2-2; TCRdb reports TRBD2, a call that lacks DNA to check it against. Germline assignment: CDR1 MNHNY and CDR2 SVGAGI (reference sequence). The CDR3 has 14 residues.

This chain connects TRBV13 to TRBJ1-1; TCRdb's assignment of TRBD1 cannot be checked, as there is no DNA. This CDR3 is built from 14 residues. Per the germline V gene, CDR1 is PRHDT and CDR2 is FYEKMQ (reference sequence). The CDR3 sequence is CASSFRTTGTEAFF.

The chain employs TRBV12-3 or TRBV12-4 and TRBJ2-1. The length of the CDR3 is 11 residues. The CDR3 sequence: CASSPRNEQFF.

The V call is TRBV4-1, the J call TRBJ1-5. The CDR3 covers 14 residues. Germline CDR1 reads MGHRA; CDR2 reads YSYEKL. The CDR3 loop is CASSQDRGFQPQHF.

This chain uses TRBV12-3 or TRBV12-4 with TRBJ1-4; TCRdb returns TRBD1, unconfirmable since there is no DNA. The CDR3 runs 14 residues. CDR3 protein: CASSQGSMREKLFF.

The chain recombines TRBV29-1 with TRBJ2-7. The V gene's germline CDR1 is SQVTM and CDR2 ANQGSEA. This CDR3 spans 12 amino acids. CDR3 sequence reads: CSVVGGAYEQYF.

The chain couples TRBV12-3 or TRBV12-4 to TRBJ2-3; TCRdb's D call, TRBD1, is unchecked because there is no DNA. The CDR3 length is 17 residues. The CDR3 reads CASSFPDSGRGTDTQYF.

The chain uses TRBV4-3 and TRBJ2-7; TCRdb lists TRBD1, though no DNA is available to test this call. CDR3 length equals 15 residues. Germline CDR1 reads LGHNA; CDR2 reads YSLEER. This chain's CDR3 is CASSLDREGSYEQYF.

The chain recombines TRBV7-3 with TRBJ2-1. The CDR3 has 13 amino acids. CDR1 SGHTA and CDR2 FQGTGA come from the germline V gene. The CDR3 loop is CASSRRRKDEQFF.

The J gene is TRBJ2-1, the V gene TRBV5-1. The CDR3 loop spans 13 amino acids. Germline CDR1 is SGHRS and CDR2 is YFSETQ. The chain's CDR3 is CASSLMGYNEQFF.

This chain joins TRBV21-1 and TRBJ2-3; the D call of TRBD1 rests on TCRdb alone, since no DNA is present to check it. TRBV21-1 is recorded as a pseudogene. CDR3 size: 20 residues. CDR3 protein: CASSSSAGPGTRSVEDTQYF.

This chain connects TRBV4-3 to TRBJ2-3. The CDR3 totals 15 residues. From germline, CDR1 is LGHNA and CDR2 YSLEER. The CDR3: CASSPDRRSTDTQYF.

V gene TRBV28 combines with J gene TRBJ2-7; the TCRdb D gene call, TRBD2, has no DNA to confirm it. This CDR3 has 15 residues. Germline V gene data show CDR1 as MDHEN and CDR2 as SYDVKM. CDR3 protein: CASSPQSGWNYEQYF.

The gene calls are TRBV12-3 or TRBV12-4 and TRBJ2-2; the TCRdb D gene call, TRBD1, has no DNA to confirm it. The CDR3 has 14 amino acids. The CDR3 protein is CASTPIQGTGELFF.

The chain carries TRBV10-1 and TRBJ2-3; the D call of TRBD2 rests on TCRdb alone, since no DNA is present to check it. The CDR3 covers 15 residues. From germline, CDR1 is WNHNN and CDR2 SYGVQD (reference sequence). This chain's CDR3 is CASSDWGPAGLTQYF.